A single TCR beta chain is shown here with its context. The CDR3 sequence is 14 residues long. Germline loops: CDR1 MNHEY, CDR2 SVGAGI. The ends were cut back, 7 bases at V and 3 bases at J, with 13 bases in the middle. The data stem from a study of cytomegalovirus exposure and HLA in healthy donors. Use of 60 Vbeta and 13 Jbeta primers characterized the PCR. Data came from immunoSEQ multiplex PCR; TCRdb stores just in-frame clones and leaves some out. The sample includes about 200,000 clones, around 77% of them seen just once. The receptor's source is a woman aged 25 to 39 in good health and CMV-seronegative. This chain joins TRBV6-5 and TRBJ1-5, with D unclear. Source material: PBMCs. Here the CDR3 DNA reads TGTGCCAGCACCCCGCGTGGAGACAATCAGCCCCAGCATTTT. Translated, it gives CASTPRGDNQPQHF.